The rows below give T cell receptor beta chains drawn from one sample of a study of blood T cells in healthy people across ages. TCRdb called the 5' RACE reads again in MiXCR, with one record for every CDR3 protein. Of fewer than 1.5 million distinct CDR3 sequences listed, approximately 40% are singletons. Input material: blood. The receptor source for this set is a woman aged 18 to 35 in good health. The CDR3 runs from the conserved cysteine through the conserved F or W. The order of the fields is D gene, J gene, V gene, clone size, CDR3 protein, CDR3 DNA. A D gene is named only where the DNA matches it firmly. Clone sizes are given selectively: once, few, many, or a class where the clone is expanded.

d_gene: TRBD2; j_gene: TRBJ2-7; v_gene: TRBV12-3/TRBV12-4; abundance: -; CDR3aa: CASSARLARDNEQYF; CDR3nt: TGTGCCAGCAGCGCAAGACTAGCGAGAGACAATGAGCAGTACTTC
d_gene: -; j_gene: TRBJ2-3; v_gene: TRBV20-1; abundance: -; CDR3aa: CSARVRGKDTQYF; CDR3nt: TGCAGTGCTAGAGTTAGGGGGAAAGATACGCAGTATTTT
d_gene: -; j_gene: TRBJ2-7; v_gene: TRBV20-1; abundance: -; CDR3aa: CSAAIGGAYEQYF; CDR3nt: TGCAGTGCCGCTATAGGAGGCGCCTACGAGCAGTACTTC
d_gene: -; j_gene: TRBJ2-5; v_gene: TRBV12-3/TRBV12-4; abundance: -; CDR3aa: CASSLPRAEQYF; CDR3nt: TGTGCCAGCAGTTTGCCCCGGGCGGAGCAGTACTTC
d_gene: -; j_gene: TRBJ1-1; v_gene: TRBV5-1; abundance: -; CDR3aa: CASSLLTAPGNTEAFF; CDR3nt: TGCGCCAGCAGCTTGCTTACAGCCCCCGGGAACACTGAAGCTTTCTTT
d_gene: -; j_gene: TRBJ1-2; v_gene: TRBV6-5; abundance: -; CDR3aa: CASTNGEGQLDYGYTF; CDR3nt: TGTGCCAGCACCAACGGAGAGGGCCAGTTGGACTATGGCTACACCTTC
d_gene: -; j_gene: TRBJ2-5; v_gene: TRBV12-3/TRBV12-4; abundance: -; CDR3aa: CASSLIEAQYF; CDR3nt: TGTGCCAGCAGTTTAATAGAGGCCCAGTACTTC
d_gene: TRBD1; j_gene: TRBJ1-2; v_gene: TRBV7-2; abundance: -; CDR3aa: CATHSGGRGHYGYTF; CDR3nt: TGTGCCACCCACAGCGGAGGTAGGGGGCACTATGGCTACACCTTC
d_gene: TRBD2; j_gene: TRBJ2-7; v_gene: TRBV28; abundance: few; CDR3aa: CASSTIGGLAGESSYEQYF; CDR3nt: TGTGCCAGCAGTACAATTGGGGGACTAGCGGGGGAAAGCTCCTACGAGCAGTACTTC
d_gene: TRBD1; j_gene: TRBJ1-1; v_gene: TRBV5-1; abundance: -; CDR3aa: CASSAATGAFEAFF; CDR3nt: TGCGCCAGCAGCGCAGCGACAGGGGCGTTTGAAGCTTTCTTT
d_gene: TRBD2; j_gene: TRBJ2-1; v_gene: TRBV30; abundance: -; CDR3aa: CAWREGRRTSGRASGNEQFF; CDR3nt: TGTGCCTGGAGGGAGGGACGGCGGACTAGCGGGAGGGCCTCGGGCAATGAGCAGTTCTTC
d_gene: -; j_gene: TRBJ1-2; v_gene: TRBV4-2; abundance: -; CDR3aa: CASSQDGSGPYGYTF; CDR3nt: TGTGCCAGCAGCCAAGACGGCAGTGGGCCTTATGGCTACACCTTC
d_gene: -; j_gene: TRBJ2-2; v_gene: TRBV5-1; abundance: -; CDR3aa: CASRENILNTGELFF; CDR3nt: TGCGCCAGCAGAGAGAACATACTGAACACCGGGGAGCTGTTTTTT
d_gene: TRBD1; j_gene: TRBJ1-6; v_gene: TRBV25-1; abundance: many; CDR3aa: CASSEQGAGYNSPLHF; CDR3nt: TGTGCCAGCAGTGAACAGGGGGCAGGATATAATTCACCCCTCCACTTT
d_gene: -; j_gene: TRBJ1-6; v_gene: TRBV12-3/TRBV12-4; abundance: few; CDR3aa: CASTLGGTSPLHF; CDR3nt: TGTGCCAGCACCCTGGGGGGAACCTCACCCCTCCACTTT
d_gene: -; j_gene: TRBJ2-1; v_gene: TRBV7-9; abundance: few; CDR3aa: CASSYGSGSVQEQFF; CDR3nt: TGTGCCAGCTCCTATGGCAGCGGGTCCGTTCAGGAGCAGTTCTTC
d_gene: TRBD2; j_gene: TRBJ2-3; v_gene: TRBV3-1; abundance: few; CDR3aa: CASSQEGTSQTTADTQYF; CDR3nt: TGTGCCAGCAGCCAAGAGGGGACTAGCCAGACTACGGCAGATACGCAGTATTTT
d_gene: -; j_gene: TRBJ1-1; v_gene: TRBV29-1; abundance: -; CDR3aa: CSVVVVGRWTEAFF; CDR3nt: TGCAGCGTTGTAGTCGTCGGCAGATGGACTGAAGCTTTCTTT
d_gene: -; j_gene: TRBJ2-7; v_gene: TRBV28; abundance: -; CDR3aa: CASSLLAPAHEQYF; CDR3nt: TGTGCCAGCAGTTTGCTGGCACCAGCGCACGAGCAGTACTTC
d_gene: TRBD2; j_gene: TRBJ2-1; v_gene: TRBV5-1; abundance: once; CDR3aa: CASSLVEAGARSSYNEKFF; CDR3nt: TGCGCCAGCAGCTTGGTGGAAGCGGGGGCTCGGAGCTCCTACAATGAGAAGTTCTTC
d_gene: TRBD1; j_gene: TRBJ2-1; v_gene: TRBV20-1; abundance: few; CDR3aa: CSAPQPGQGKDEQFF; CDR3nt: TGCAGTGCCCCCCAGCCGGGACAGGGTAAGGATGAGCAGTTCTTC
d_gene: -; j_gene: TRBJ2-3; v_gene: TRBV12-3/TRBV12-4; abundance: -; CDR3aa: CASSFGRVRTDVQYF; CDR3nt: TGTGCCAGCAGTTTTGGAAGAGTGAGGACAGATGTGCAGTATTTT
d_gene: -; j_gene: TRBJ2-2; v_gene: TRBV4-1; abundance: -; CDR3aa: CASSQPLDTGELFF; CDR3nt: TGCGCCAGCAGCCAACCCCTAGACACCGGGGAGCTGTTTTTT
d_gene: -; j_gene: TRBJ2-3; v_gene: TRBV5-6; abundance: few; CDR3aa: CASSLDAPWDTQYF; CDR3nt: TGTGCCAGCAGCTTGGACGCCCCCTGGGATACGCAGTATTTT
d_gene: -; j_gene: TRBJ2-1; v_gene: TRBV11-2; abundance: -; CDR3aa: CASSSLITVNEQFF; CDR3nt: TGTGCCAGCAGCTCACTCATCACAGTGAATGAGCAGTTCTTC
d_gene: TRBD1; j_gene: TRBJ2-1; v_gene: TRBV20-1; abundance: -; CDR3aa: CSALNQGRDRAHNEQFF; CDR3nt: TGCAGTGCTCTAAACCAGGGTAGGGACAGGGCCCACAATGAGCAGTTCTTC
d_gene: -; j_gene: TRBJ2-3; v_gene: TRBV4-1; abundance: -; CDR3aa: CASSQGGGPQGDTQYF; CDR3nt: TGCGCCAGCAGCCAAGGGGGCGGGCCGCAGGGTGATACGCAGTATTTT